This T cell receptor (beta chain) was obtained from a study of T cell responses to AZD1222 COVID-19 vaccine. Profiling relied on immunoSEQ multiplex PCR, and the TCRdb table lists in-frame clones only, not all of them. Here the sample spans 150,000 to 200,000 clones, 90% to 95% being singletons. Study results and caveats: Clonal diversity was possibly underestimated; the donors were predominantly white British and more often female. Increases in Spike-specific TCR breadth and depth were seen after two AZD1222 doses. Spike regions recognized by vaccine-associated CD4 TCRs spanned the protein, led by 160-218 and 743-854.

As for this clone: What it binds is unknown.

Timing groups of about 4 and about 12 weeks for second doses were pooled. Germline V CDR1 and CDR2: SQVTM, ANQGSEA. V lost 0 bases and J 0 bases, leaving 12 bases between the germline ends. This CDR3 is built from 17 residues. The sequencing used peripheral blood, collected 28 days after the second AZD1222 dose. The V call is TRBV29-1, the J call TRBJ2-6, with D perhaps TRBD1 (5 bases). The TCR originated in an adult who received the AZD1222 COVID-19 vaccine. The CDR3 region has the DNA TGCAGCGTTGAAGAGTGGCAGGGATACTCTGGGGCCAACGTCCTGACTTTC. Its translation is CSVEEWQGYSGANVLTF.